The 21 T cell receptor beta chains given below trace back to one sample, sequenced in a study of neurological immune-mediated disorders. TCRdb reprocessed the 5' RACE reads via MiXCR and lists one record per CDR3 protein. The sample records around 50,000 distinct CDR3 sequences, over 20% being singletons. The source material was PBMCs. These receptors originate from an older woman in good health.

The CDR3 loop reads CSAGGFITEAFF. The CDR3 coding sequence is TGCAGCGCTGGGGGATTTATCACTGAAGCTTTCTTT. V is TRBV29-1 and J is TRBJ1-1; maybe TRBD1 (5 bases). V was pared by 7 bases and J by 4 bases, with 13 bases between. Germline lookup yields CDR1 SQVTM and CDR2 ANQGSEA. This CDR3 contains 12 residues.

This clonotype was observed a few times. A single base separates this from a much larger clone, so it may be a read error. The chain couples TRBV11-2 to TRBJ2-1; no reliable D call. The CDR3 covers 15 residues. CDR1 SGHAT and CDR2 FQNNGV come from the germline V gene. V lost 2 bases and J lost 2, with 10 bases in between. CDR3 amino acids: CASSLYAVAYNEQFF. The CDR3 DNA reads TGTGCCAGCAGCTTATATGCGGTGGCCTACAATGAGCAGTTCTTC.

The chain employs TRBV20-1 and TRBJ2-1, with 8 nucleotides matching TRBD2. The CDR3 covers 18 residues. The germline V gene encodes CDR1 DFQATT and CDR2 SNEGSKA (reference sequence). Trimming took 7 bases from V and 5 from J; bases not matched to a gene: 22. CDR3 protein: CSVFGRLGGSGADNEQFF. The CDR3 nucleotides read TGCAGTGTCTTTGGTCGTTTAGGGGGTAGCGGGGCCGACAATGAGCAGTTCTTC.

The chain uses TRBV29-1 and TRBJ1-1; D not certain. CDR3 length: 14 amino acids. Trimming stripped 6 bases from V and 0 bases from J, with 14 bases between. Germline-derived CDR1 and CDR2 are SQVTM and ANQGSEA. The CDR3 bases are TGCAGCGTACCATTAGGGAGTCTGAACACTGAAGCTTTCTTT. Translating gives CSVPLGSLNTEAFF.

This clonotype was observed many times. This sequence joins TRBV5-1 and TRBJ2-2; D may be TRBD2 (6 bases). This CDR3 has 14 amino acids. Trimming removed 7 bases at V and 6 bases at J, with 16 bases between. Germline V lookup: CDR1 SGHRS, CDR2 YFSETQ. The CDR3 DNA is TGCGCCAGCCGACCGGACACGGGGGCCGGGGAGCTGTTTTTT. Encoded protein: CASRPDTGAGELFF.

In its sample, this clonotype is medium-sized. The V call is TRBV21-1, the J call TRBJ2-7; the table's D call, TRBD2, was not checked against the DNA. TRBV21-1 represents a pseudogene. The CDR3 contains 18 residues. The CDR3 DNA follows: TGTGCCAGCAGCAAATGGAATAGACTAGCGGGATTCTCCTACGAGCAGTACTTC. It yields the protein CASSKWNRLAGFSYEQYF.

This clonotype was counted at least ten times. The rearrangement links TRBV5-1 to TRBJ2-1; the match to TRBD2 covers 9 bases. V trimming: 2 bases; J trimming: 6 bases; junction bases outside the gene matches: 12. The germline CDR1 and CDR2 sequences are SGHRS and YFSETQ. This CDR3 has 17 amino acids. The CDR3 here is CASSFRSSGIIGNEQFF. The CDR3 region has the DNA TGCGCCAGCAGCTTCAGGTCTAGCGGGATCATAGGCAATGAGCAGTTCTTC.

This clonotype was detected ten times or more. CDR3 region: CSAMGGQGAPDTQYF. As DNA, the CDR3 is TGCAGTGCTATGGGGGGACAGGGGGCCCCAGATACGCAGTATTTT. The chain joins TRBV20-1 to TRBJ2-3; 12 bases agree with TRBD1. The CDR3 runs to 15 residues. CDR1 is DFQATT and CDR2 is SNEGSKA in the germline V gene (reference sequence). V shed 4 bases, J shed 4 bases, and the junction held 6 bases outside the gene matches.

This chain joins TRBV29-1 and TRBJ2-7; D uncertain. Germline-derived CDR1 and CDR2 are SQVTM and ANQGSEA. V lost 5 bases and J 5 bases, leaving 10 bases between the germline ends. This CDR3 is 11 amino acids long. The CDR3 DNA reads TGCAGCGTTCGCGGTGCGGACGAGCAGTACTTC. It translates to CSVRGADEQYF.

This clonotype came up many times. The V gene is TRBV9, the J gene TRBJ2-5; D remains ambiguous. The CDR3 consists of 15 residues. Germline V gene sequence: CDR1 SGDLS, CDR2 YYNGEE. V lost 4 bases and J 5 bases, leaving 18 bases between the germline ends. The CDR3 DNA reads as TGTGCCAGCAGCTCTACGCGTGGGCCTACGGAGACCCAGTACTTC. Translating it yields CASSSTRGPTETQYF.

Ten or more counts support this clonotype. The chain couples TRBV5-1 to TRBJ1-1, with 7 positions matching TRBD1. This CDR3 comprises 14 residues. With V trimmed by 2 bases and J by 3 bases, 4 bases remained unmatched. Germline V gives CDR1 SGHRS, CDR2 YFSETQ. CDR3 nucleotide sequence: TGCGCCAGCAGCTTACAGGGGCTGGACACTGAAGCTTTCTTT. This sequence encodes CASSLQGLDTEAFF.

This clonotype was seen many times. The CDR3 sequence: CATSRAGSAYEQYF. The CDR3, as DNA: TGTGCCACCAGCAGAGCCGGGAGTGCCTACGAGCAGTACTTC. V usage is TRBV15 and J usage is TRBJ2-7, with a possible D match to TRBD2 (6 bases). V was pared by 1 base and J by 2 bases, with 9 bases between. The germline V gene has CDR1 LNHNV and CDR2 YYDKDF (reference sequence). This CDR3 has 14 residues.

In this sample, this clonotype turned up many times. This chain joins TRBV4-2 and TRBJ2-7; D remains ambiguous. V was pared by 0 bases and J by 4 bases, with 13 bases between. The CDR3 spans 15 residues. Per germline, CDR1 LGHNA and CDR2 YNFKEQ. CDR3 sequence: CASSQDRAFDYEQYF. In DNA form, the CDR3 reads TGTGCCAGCAGCCAAGATCGGGCTTTCGATTACGAGCAGTACTTC.

This clonotype was recorded many times. The V call is TRBV7-2, the J call TRBJ1-1; D perhaps matches TRBD1 (6 bases). The CDR3 is made up of 15 amino acids. Trimming shortened V by 0 bases and J by 1 base, and 9 bases separated the two germline ends. Germline CDR1 is SGHTA and CDR2 is FQGNSA. The CDR3 sequence: CASSLAGTQNTEAFF. The CDR3 DNA reads TGTGCCAGCAGCTTAGCGGGGACACAGAACACTGAAGCTTTCTTT. The full variable domain, with the rest looked up from reference TRBV7-2 and TRBJ1-1, is GAGVSQSPSNKVTEKGKDVELRCDPISGHTALYWYRQSLGQGLEFLIYFQGNSAPDKSGLPSDRFSAERTGGSVSTLTIQRTQQEDSAVYLCASSLAGTQNTEAFFGQGTRLTVV.

The rearrangement links TRBV3-1 to TRBJ2-5, with 9 bases that match TRBD1. This CDR3 contains 14 residues. Germline-derived CDR1 and CDR2 are LGHDT and YNNKEL (reference sequence). The trim removed 5 bases at V and 3 bases at J, leaving 4 bases unmatched. CDR3 nucleotides: TGTGCCAGCAGCGGGGACAGGGCGGAAGAGACCCAGTACTTC. Its translation: CASSGDRAEETQYF.

This clonotype was observed a handful of times. The J gene is TRBJ1-2, the V gene TRBV29-1; TRBD1 aligns across 7 bases. V was clipped by 3 bases and J by 7 bases; unmatched bases: 2. The germline gives CDR1 SQVTM, CDR2 ANQGSEA. This CDR3 contains 11 residues. The CDR3 bases are TGCAGCGTTGAGCAGGGGGGTGGCTACACCTTC. Translating it yields CSVEQGGGYTF.

At least ten counts were recorded for this clonotype. The CDR3 loop reads CASSSPAPGPSNTEAFF. The CDR3 DNA reads TGTGCCAGCAGCTCTCCCGCCCCGGGGCCCTCGAACACTGAAGCTTTCTTT. The chain uses TRBV7-8 and TRBJ1-1, with D maybe TRBD1 (5 bases). CDR1 is SGHVS, CDR2 FQNEAQ, per germline. The CDR3 length is 17 residues. V was cut by 4 bases and J by 1 base, with 19 bases left in between.

Many counts were recorded for this clonotype. The V gene is TRBV20-1, the J gene TRBJ2-3; D is undetermined. This CDR3 is 16 amino acids long. Trimming took 3 bases from V and 0 from J, leaving 16 bases between them. Germline assignment: CDR1 DFQATT and CDR2 SNEGSKA (reference sequence). The CDR3 loop reads CSARPLLTASTDTQYF. CDR3 in DNA: TGCAGTGCTAGGCCCCTGCTTACTGCTAGCACAGATACGCAGTATTTT.

This clonotype was counted ten times or more. This chain joins TRBV7-2 and TRBJ2-7; D might be TRBD2 (5 bases). In germline, CDR1 is SGHTA, CDR2 FQGNSA. The CDR3 runs to 13 residues. V dropped 1 base and J dropped 4 bases, with 8 bases sitting between them. The CDR3 reads CASSLVVAYEQYF. DNA of the CDR3: TGTGCCAGCAGCTTAGTGGTAGCGTACGAGCAGTACTTC.

This clonotype came up a few times. The chain carries TRBV7-2 and TRBJ1-2, with D hard to call. In germline, CDR1 is SGHTA, CDR2 FQGNSA. With 1 base removed from V and 4 bases from J, the gap between germline ends came to 10 bases. The CDR3 runs to 14 residues. CDR3 DNA sequence: TGTGCCAGCAGCTTAGATCGGGCTAGCTATGGCTACACCTTC. Encoded protein: CASSLDRASYGYTF.

There are many counts of this clonotype. The gene calls are TRBV5-1 and TRBJ2-7; tentatively, D is TRBD2 (5 bases). V was pared by 7 bases and J by 7 bases, with 12 bases between. The CDR3 extends over 11 amino acids. The germline V gene encodes CDR1 SGHRS and CDR2 YFSETQ. The CDR3 coding sequence is TGCGCCAGCCGTGGGAGCCAGGAGCAGTACTTC. Protein product: CASRGSQEQYF.